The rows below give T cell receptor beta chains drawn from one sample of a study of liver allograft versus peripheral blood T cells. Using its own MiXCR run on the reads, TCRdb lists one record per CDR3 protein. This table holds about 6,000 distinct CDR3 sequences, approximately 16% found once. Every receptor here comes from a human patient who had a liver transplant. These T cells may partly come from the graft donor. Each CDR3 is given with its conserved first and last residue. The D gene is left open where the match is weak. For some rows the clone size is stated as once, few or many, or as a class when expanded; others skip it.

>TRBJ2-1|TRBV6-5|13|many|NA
CASSYGGLNEQFF
TGTGCCAGCAGTTACGGGGGCCTCAATGAGCAGTTCTTC
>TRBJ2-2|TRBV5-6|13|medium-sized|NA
CASSLEVTGELFF
TGTGCCAGCAGCTTGGAGGTCACCGGGGAGCTGTTTTTT
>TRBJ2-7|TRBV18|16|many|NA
CASSPKVGGLIGEQYF
TGTGCCAGCTCACCCAAAGTGGGGGGGCTGATTGGTGAGCAGTACTTC
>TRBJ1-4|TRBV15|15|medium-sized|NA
CATSRESRGYEKLFF
TGTGCCACCAGCAGAGAGTCTAGGGGGTATGAAAAACTGTTTTTT
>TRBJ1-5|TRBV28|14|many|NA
CASSYTSAGQPQHF
TGTGCCAGCAGTTATACATCAGCCGGTCAGCCCCAGCATTTT
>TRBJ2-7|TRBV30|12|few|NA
CAWSETAYEQYF
TGTGCCTGGAGTGAGACAGCCTACGAGCAGTACTTC
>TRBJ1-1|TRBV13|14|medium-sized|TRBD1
CASSAETGRAEAFF
TGTGCCAGCAGCGCGGAGACAGGGCGGGCTGAAGCTTTCTTT
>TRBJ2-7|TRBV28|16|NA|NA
CASSLGLGGGRYEQYF
TGTGCCAGCAGTTTAGGCCTAGGCGGGGGCCGATACGAGCAGTACTTC
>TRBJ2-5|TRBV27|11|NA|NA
CASSKGETQYF
TGTGCCAGCAGTAAGGGGGAGACCCAGTACTTC
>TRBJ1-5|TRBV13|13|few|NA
CASSLEGDQPQHF
TGTGCCAGCAGCTTAGAGGGGGATCAGCCCCAGCATTTT
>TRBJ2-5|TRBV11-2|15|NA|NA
CASTKSTWGQETQYF
TGTGCCAGCACCAAGTCCACTTGGGGCCAAGAGACCCAGTACTTC
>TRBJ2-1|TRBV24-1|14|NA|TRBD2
CATSGIAGYNEQIF
TGTGCCACAAGTGGGATAGCGGGGTACAATGAGCAGATCTTC
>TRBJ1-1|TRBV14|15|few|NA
CASSQDQGRSTEAFF
TGTGCCAGCAGCCAAGATCAGGGGAGGAGCACTGAAGCTTTCTTT
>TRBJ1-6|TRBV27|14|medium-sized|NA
CASSFQGLGAPLHF
TGTGCCAGCAGTTTCCAGGGGTTGGGTGCACCCCTCCACTTT
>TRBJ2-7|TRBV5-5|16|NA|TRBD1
CASSPIRDRLAYEQYF
TGTGCCAGCAGCCCGATCCGGGACAGGCTGGCCTACGAGCAGTACTTC
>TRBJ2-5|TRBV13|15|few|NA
CASSYLGGNQETQYF
TGTGCCAGCAGTTACCTCGGGGGCAACCAAGAGACCCAGTACTTC
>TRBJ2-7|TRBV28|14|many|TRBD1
CASSLPDRGYEQYF
TGTGCCAGCAGTTTACCCGACAGGGGTTACGAGCAGTACTTC
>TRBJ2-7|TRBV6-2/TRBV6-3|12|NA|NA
CASSYVGDEQYF
TGTGCCAGCAGTTACGTAGGCGACGAGCAGTACTTC
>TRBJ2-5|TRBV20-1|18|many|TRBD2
CSAPPLAGGTSTQETQYF
TGCAGTGCCCCGCCGCTAGCGGGGGGAACTAGTACCCAAGAGACCCAGTACTTC
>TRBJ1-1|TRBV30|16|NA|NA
CAWSVGSWELNTEAFF
TGTGCCTGGAGTGTAGGGTCTTGGGAATTAAACACTGAAGCTTTCTTT
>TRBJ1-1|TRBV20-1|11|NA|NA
CSTGMNTEAFF
TGCAGTACCGGGATGAACACTGAAGCTTTCTTT
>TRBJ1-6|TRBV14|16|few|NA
CASSQGADSLNSPLHF
TGTGCCAGCAGCCAAGGTGCGGACAGTCTTAATTCACCCCTCCACTTT
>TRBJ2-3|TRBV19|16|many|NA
CACGSGTRGRTDTQYF
TGTGCTTGCGGCTCCGGGACCCGGGGACGCACAGATACGCAGTATTTT
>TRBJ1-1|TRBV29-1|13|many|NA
CSVAGGENTEAFF
TGCAGCGTTGCAGGAGGAGAAAACACTGAAGCTTTCTTT
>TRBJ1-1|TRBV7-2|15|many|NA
CASSLENGMNTEAFF
TGTGCCAGCAGCTTAGAAAACGGAATGAACACTGAAGCTTTCTTT
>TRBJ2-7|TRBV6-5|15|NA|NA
CASSQDPRGAYEQYF
TGTGCCAGCAGTCAAGACCCCCGAGGGGCCTACGAGCAGTACTTC
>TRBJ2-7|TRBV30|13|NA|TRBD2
CAWSWASGYEQYF
TGTGCCTGGAGTTGGGCTAGCGGCTACGAGCAGTACTTC
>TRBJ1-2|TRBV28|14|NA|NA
CASSLLLQAYGYTF
TGTGCCAGCAGTTTATTGCTACAAGCCTATGGCTACACCTTC
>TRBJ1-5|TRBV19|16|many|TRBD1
CASSIGSGGSYQPQHF
TGTGCCAGTAGTATTGGTTCAGGGGGCTCGTATCAGCCCCAGCATTTT
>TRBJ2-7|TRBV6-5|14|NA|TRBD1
CASSYARQGYEQYF
TGTGCCAGCAGTTACGCAAGACAGGGGTACGAGCAGTACTTC
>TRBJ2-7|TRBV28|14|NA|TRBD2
CASSPGTSDYEQYF
TGTGCCAGCAGTCCCGGGACTAGCGACTACGAGCAGTACTTC
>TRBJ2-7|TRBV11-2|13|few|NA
CASSLQTSYEQYF
TGTGCCAGCAGCTTACAAACTTCTTACGAGCAGTACTTC
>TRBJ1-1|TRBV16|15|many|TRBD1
CASSQSGQGETEAFF
TGTGCCAGCAGCCAGTCCGGACAGGGGGAAACTGAAGCTTTCTTT
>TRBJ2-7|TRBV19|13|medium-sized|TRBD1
CASRGQGGHEQYF
TGTGCCAGTAGAGGACAGGGTGGCCACGAGCAGTACTTC